One sample yielded the 20 T cell receptor beta chains listed below, sequenced in a study of blood T cell repertoires in COVID-19. TCRdb's copy holds only in-frame clones and misses some; the assay was immunoSEQ multiplex PCR. The sample has over 100,000 clones, roughly 86% seen once. Sequencing input: peripheral blood. Receptors originate from a man aged 35-49 years with acute or convalescent COVID-19.

This clone occurred a few times. The J gene is TRBJ1-4, the V gene TRBV6-1; weak D call: TRBD1 (6 bases). V shed 1 base and J shed 6 bases, with 9 bases lying between them. The CDR3 runs to 14 residues. The germline V gene encodes CDR1 MNHNS and CDR2 SASEGT. CDR3 bases: TGTGCCAGCAGTGAAGGGACAGTCTATGAAAAACTGTTTTTT. Translated, it gives CASSEGTVYEKLFF.

Comments on this clone: A much bigger clone sits one base away, suggesting this may be a read error. In the same sample, other DNA sequences code for this CDR3. This chain connects TRBV5-1 to TRBJ2-7; D remains unclear. CDR1 is SGHRS, CDR2 YFSETQ, per germline. This CDR3 is 13 amino acids long. The V end lost 1 base, the J end lost 1 base, and 6 bases lay between the germline ends. CDR3: CASSLQDSYEQYF. CDR3 nucleotide sequence: TGCGCCAGCAGCTTGCAGGATTCCTACGAGCAGTACTTC.

The chain is built from TRBV6-2 or TRBV6-3 and TRBJ1-2, with a weak D call TRBD1 (5 bases). The length of the CDR3 is 14 residues. The germline gives CDR1 MNHEY, CDR2 SVGEGT. Trimming cost V 3 bases and J 2 bases, with 10 bases left between them. The chain's CDR3 is CASSYGDSNYGYTF. The CDR3 coding sequence is TGTGCCAGCAGTTATGGAGACAGCAACTATGGCTACACCTTC.

This clone was counted a few times. This rearrangement joins TRBV10-3 to TRBJ2-2, with D maybe TRBD1 (6 bases). V lost 11 bases and J lost 4, with 17 bases in between. CDR1 and CDR2 (germline): ENHRY, SYGVKD. This CDR3 region has 14 residues. In nucleotides, the CDR3 is TGTGCCGTCAACTCAGGGGACCGCACCGGGGAGCTGTTTTTT. It yields the protein CAVNSGDRTGELFF.

The V gene is TRBV30, the J gene TRBJ2-1; D remains ambiguous. CDR1 and CDR2 from the germline V gene are GTSNPN and SVGIG (reference sequence). V was trimmed by 4 bases and J by 2 bases, leaving 9 bases between them. The CDR3 covers 13 residues. CDR3 nucleotide sequence: TGTGCCTGGAACGGTCAGGCCTACAATGAGCAGTTCTTC. It is translated as CAWNGQAYNEQFF.

The rearrangement uses TRBV3-1 (or the pseudogene TRBV3-2) and TRBJ2-3; perhaps TRBD1 as D (5 bases). V was trimmed by 0 bases and J by 1 base, leaving 8 bases between them. This CDR3 has 15 residues. Germline assignment: CDR1 LGHDT and CDR2 YNNKEL (reference sequence). CDR3 DNA sequence: TGTGCCAGCAGCCAAGAAGTCAGGGGCACAGATACGCAGTATTTT. Translated, it gives CASSQEVRGTDTQYF.

The chain has TRBV9 and TRBJ2-7; possible D gene TRBD2, 5 bases. The ends were cut back, 4 bases at V and 4 bases at J, with 9 bases in the middle. Germline CDR1 reads SGDLS; CDR2 reads YYNGEE. This CDR3 spans 12 amino acids. The CDR3 region is CASSPTGYEQYF. The CDR3 DNA reads as TGTGCCAGCAGCCCGACGGGGTACGAGCAGTACTTC.

The chain recombines TRBV6-5 with TRBJ1-1; the D gene is possibly TRBD1 (5 bases). Germline V CDR1 and CDR2: MNHEY, SVGAGI. CDR3 size: 15 residues. Trimming cost V 2 bases and J 7 bases, with 17 bases left between them. The CDR3 loop is CASSYSKGMVDEAFF. CDR3 bases: TGTGCCAGCAGTTACAGTAAGGGGATGGTAGATGAAGCTTTCTTT.

This chain joins TRBV21-1 and TRBJ2-7; TRBD2 reflects the table's D call only, with no check against the DNA. TRBV21-1 is given as a pseudogene. The length of the CDR3 is 14 residues. The CDR3 DNA is TGTGCCAGCAGCAAAGGATCGGGAAACTACGAGCAGTACTTC. Its translation: CASSKGSGNYEQYF.

This clone was observed a single time. The rearrangement joins TRBV19 to TRBJ2-5, with a tentative D call TRBD2 (5 bases). The germline gives CDR1 LNHDA, CDR2 SQIVND (reference sequence). The CDR3 extends over 14 amino acids. Trimming pared 5 bases from V and 5 bases from J, leaving 15 bases between. The CDR3 protein is CASSPLSGMETQYF. For the CDR3, the DNA is TGTGCCAGTAGTCCCCTGTCCGGGATGGAGACCCAGTACTTC.

V gene TRBV4-3 combines with J gene TRBJ2-5; 12 nucleotides agree with TRBD2. The length of the CDR3 is 18 residues. Germline CDR1 reads LGHNA; CDR2 reads YSLEER. Trimming removed 0 bases from V and 4 bases from J; junction bases left unmatched: 9. For the CDR3, the DNA is TGCGCCAGCAGCCAAGACCCTAGCGGGGGGGCCAGGGGAGAGACCCAGTACTTC. It codes for CASSQDPSGGARGETQYF.

The chain links TRBV18 to TRBJ2-3; the match to TRBD1 covers 9 bases. The germline V gene encodes CDR1 KGHSH and CDR2 LQKENI. This CDR3 region has 17 residues. Trimming took 6 bases from V and 2 from J; bases not matched to a gene: 12. CDR3 in DNA: TGTGCCAGCTCCGTTAATAGGGACAGGGTGAACACAGATACGCAGTATTTT. This translates into CASSVNRDRVNTDTQYF.

The chain uses TRBV6-2 or TRBV6-3 and TRBJ1-1, with D tentatively TRBD1 (6 bases). Per germline, CDR1 MNHEY and CDR2 SVGEGT. Trimming took off 0 bases at V and 11 bases at J, with 13 bases between the two ends. The CDR3 covers 13 residues. CDR3 sequence: CASSYSGAPGAFF. CDR3 nucleotides: TGTGCCAGCAGTTACTCGGGGGCCCCGGGGGCTTTCTTT.

The chain recombines TRBV2 with TRBJ1-2; 9 nucleotides match TRBD1. Trimming at V came to 6 bases and at J to 7 bases, leaving 6 bases not matched to a gene. Germline V gene sequence: CDR1 SNHLY, CDR2 FYNNEI. The CDR3 is 13 amino acids. The chain's CDR3 is CASRGDREGGYTF. The CDR3 coding sequence is TGTGCCAGCAGGGGGGACAGGGAGGGTGGCTACACCTTC. Complete variable domain (other parts from reference TRBV2 and TRBJ1-2): EPEVTQTPSHQVTQMGQEVILRCVPISNHLYFYWYRQILGQKVEFLVSFYNNEISEKSEIFDDQFSVERPDGSNFTLKIRSTKLEDSAMYFCASRGDREGGYTFGSGTRLTVV.

This sequence joins TRBV2 and TRBJ2-1; D is ambiguous. Looked up from germline, CDR1 is SNHLY and CDR2 is FYNNEI. Trimming removed 2 bases at V and 4 bases at J, with 12 bases between. CDR3 length equals 15 residues. CDR3 sequence: CASSESSDLYNEQFF. The CDR3 coding sequence is TGTGCCAGCAGTGAATCCAGCGATTTATACAATGAGCAGTTCTTC. The variable domain in full, completed from reference TRBV2 and TRBJ2-1, reads EPEVTQTPSHQVTQMGQEVILRCVPISNHLYFYWYRQILGQKVEFLVSFYNNEISEKSEIFDDQFSVERPDGSNFTLKIRSTKLEDSAMYFCASSESSDLYNEQFFGPGTRLTVL.

This chain uses TRBV4-1 with TRBJ1-4; D is possibly TRBD1 (6 bases). In germline, CDR1 is MGHRA, CDR2 YSYEKL. This CDR3 has 16 amino acids. Trimming shortened V by 3 bases and J by 2 bases, and 13 bases separated the two germline ends. The CDR3 loop is CASSHTSGATNEKLFF. In nucleotides, the CDR3 is TGCGCCAGCAGCCACACCTCAGGGGCGACTAATGAAAAACTGTTTTTT.

This chain connects TRBV19 to TRBJ2-7; no clear D gene. The CDR3 contains 13 residues. Deletions cut 3 bases from V and 4 bases from J, with 10 bases between. The V gene's germline CDR1 is LNHDA and CDR2 SQIVND (reference sequence). The CDR3 sequence: CASSISPSYEQYF. CDR3 DNA: TGTGCCAGTAGTATCTCTCCGTCGTACGAGCAGTACTTC. Based on the CDR3 plus reference TRBV19 and TRBJ2-7, the full variable domain is DGGITQSPKYLFRKEGQNVTLSCEQNLNHDAMYWYRQDPGQGLRLIYYSQIVNDFQKGDIAEGYSVSREKKESFPLTVTSAQKNPTAFYLCASSISPSYEQYFGPGTRLTVT.

The chain couples TRBV18 to TRBJ1-2; TRBD1 agrees at 8 bases. This CDR3 comprises 16 residues. Per germline, CDR1 KGHSH and CDR2 LQKENI. Trimming removed 2 bases from V and 3 bases from J; junction bases left unmatched: 8. CDR3 loop: CASSPGTGGEYYGYTF. In nucleotides, the CDR3 is TGTGCCAGCTCACCAGGGACAGGAGGCGAGTACTATGGCTACACCTTC.

The V call is TRBV2, the J call TRBJ1-2, with unresolved D. Germline lookup yields CDR1 SNHLY and CDR2 FYNNEI. The CDR3 extends over 13 amino acids. Trimming removed 5 bases at V and 2 bases at J, with 9 bases between. CDR3 loop: CASSLTRNYGYTF. The CDR3 region has the DNA TGTGCCAGCAGTTTGACACGGAACTATGGCTACACCTTC.

The gene calls are TRBV7-8 and TRBJ2-7, with D tentatively TRBD2 (7 bases). The CDR3 extends over 14 amino acids. From germline, CDR1 is SGHVS and CDR2 FQNEAQ. CDR3 bases: TGTGCGGGTCATAAGGGGGGGGCCAGGGACGAGCAGTACTTC. Protein: CAGHKGGARDEQYF.